This T cell receptor (beta chain) was recorded in a study of blood T cell repertoires in COVID-19. Assay: immunoSEQ multiplex PCR; the TCRdb copy retains only in-frame clones and omits some. The profile shows 200,000 to 300,000 clones, 88% of them singletons. Germline assignment: CDR1 SGHRS and CDR2 YFSETQ. The CDR3 has 14 amino acids. Trimming took 4 bases from V and 3 from J; bases not matched to a gene: 3. The chain is built from TRBV5-1 and TRBJ2-3; 9 bases line up with TRBD1. Sequencing was done on a sample of peripheral blood. The TCR sequence derives from a man aged 60-69 years who had recovered from COVID-19. For the CDR3, the DNA is TGCGCCAGCAGCCGGGACAGGGAAACAGATACGCAGTATTTT. Residues: CASSRDRETDTQYF.